Sequencing of this T cell receptor beta chain was carried out in a study of radiation and T cells in renal cell carcinoma. This sample's time point: baseline pretreatment blood. Specified treatment: 15 Gy SBRT to primary tumor, nephrectomy 4 weeks later. The patient's renal cell carcinoma had clear cell pathology. Using immunoSEQ multiplex PCR, the repertoire was profiled, and TCRdb retains in-frame clones only, with some absent. The repertoire holds roughly 120,000 clones, with approximately 78% as singletons. The sample consisted of blood, taken from a patient whose treatment included radiotherapy and nephrectomy. This sequence was found in a woman aged 60-75 years with renal cell carcinoma.

The CDR3 DNA is TGTGCCAGCAGTACCGCGGGCCTCAATGAGCAGTTCTTC. Encoded protein: CASSTAGLNEQFF. The V and J genes are TRBV7-3 and TRBJ2-1; maybe TRBD2 (5 bases). The CDR3 totals 13 residues. Germline lookup yields CDR1 SGHTA and CDR2 FQGTGA. V shed 6 bases and J shed 6 bases, with 12 bases lying between them. Based on the CDR3 plus reference TRBV7-3 and TRBJ2-1, the full variable domain is GAGVSQTPSNKVTEKGKYVELRCDPISGHTALYWYRQSLGQGPEFLIYFQGTGAADDSGLPNDRFFAVRPEGSVSTLKIQRTERGDSAVYLCASSTAGLNEQFFGPGTRLTVL.